The entry that follows covers one T cell receptor (beta chain) sequence. The antigen remains undetermined. In the library, unique molecular identifiers were attached to individual cDNA molecules. A single record per CDR3 protein comes from TCRdb applying MiXCR to the RACE reads. The data hold 130,000 or so distinct CDR3 sequences, with about 10% observed a single time. This entry is derived from a study of human T cells and chemical hapten exposure. Whole-study results and caveats: Expanded TCRs grouped into significantly more large CDR3 similarity clusters than controls produced.

Time point reported: patch test 3, about 24 weeks after DPC sensitization. Described treatment: therapeutic diphenylcyclopropenone sensitization with weekly scalp DPC. The study drew its donors from alopecia patients who were 18 to 70 years old and suitable for DPC. The CDR3 extends over 14 amino acids. Trimming pared 8 bases from V and 0 bases from J, leaving 11 bases between. Germline V CDR1 and CDR2: MDHEN, SYDVKM. The chain joins TRBV28 to TRBJ1-5, with unresolved D. This sequence was found in a woman aged 50 to 60 with alopecia areata. Some clones in this sample may be carry-over from other donors' samples. Sequencing used whole blood, obtained in connection with sensitization to the hapten diphenylcyclopropenone (DPC). CDR3 sequence: CASGPGDSNQPQHF. For the CDR3, the DNA is TGTGCCAGCGGGCCAGGAGATAGCAATCAGCCCCAGCATTTT.